Listed below are T cell receptor beta chains from one sample, sequenced in a study of blood T cell repertoires in COVID-19. Sequencing used immunoSEQ multiplex PCR; TCRdb keeps in-frame clones, though not all of them. The repertoire includes under 50,000 clones, roughly 63% of them detected once, and around 5.9% sits in the top ten. The source material was peripheral blood. These receptors were collected from a man older than 75 with acute or convalescent COVID-19. Each CDR3 is given with its conserved first and last residue. The D gene is left open where the match is weak. Only some rows state a clone size, as once, few, many or a class for expanded clones.

clone_size: .
d_call: .
v_call: TRBV19
j_call: TRBJ2-7
cdr3_nt: TGTGCCAGTAGTACAGGGGTACCCTTCTACGAGCAGTACTTC
cdr3_aa: CASSTGVPFYEQYF

clone_size: .
d_call: .
v_call: TRBV7-3
j_call: TRBJ2-3
cdr3_nt: TGTGCCAGCAGCTTATCTCCCAGCACAGATACGCAGTATTTT
cdr3_aa: CASSLSPSTDTQYF

clone_size: .
d_call: .
v_call: TRBV29-1
j_call: TRBJ1-1
cdr3_nt: TGCAGCGCAAGCAGGGAAGGGGCTGAAGCTTTCTTT
cdr3_aa: CSASREGAEAFF

clone_size: .
d_call: .
v_call: TRBV30
j_call: TRBJ1-2
cdr3_nt: TGTGCCGCCCTCCTCCGGGGCACAGGGGGCTACACCTTC
cdr3_aa: CAALLRGTGGYTF

clone_size: .
d_call: TRBD1
v_call: TRBV19
j_call: TRBJ1-1
cdr3_nt: TGTGCCAGTAGTGTACAGGGGGGGAACACTGAAGCTTTCTTT
cdr3_aa: CASSVQGGNTEAFF

clone_size: few
d_call: TRBD1
v_call: TRBV7-8
j_call: TRBJ1-5
cdr3_nt: TGTGCCAGCAGCTTAAATCCCGTCTCCGGGACAGGGAGCATTCAGCCCCAGCATTTT
cdr3_aa: CASSLNPVSGTGSIQPQHF

clone_size: .
d_call: TRBD1
v_call: TRBV7-9
j_call: TRBJ1-4
cdr3_nt: TGTGCCAACAGCCCGACAGGGGACACTAATGAAAAACTGTTTTTT
cdr3_aa: CANSPTGDTNEKLFF

clone_size: .
d_call: TRBD1
v_call: TRBV6-6
j_call: TRBJ1-2
cdr3_nt: TGTGCCAGCAGTTACTCGGATAGACAGGGCGTCTATGGCTACACCTTC
cdr3_aa: CASSYSDRQGVYGYTF

clone_size: .
d_call: TRBD2
v_call: TRBV5-1
j_call: TRBJ2-7
cdr3_nt: TGCGCCAGCAGCTTGACTAGCGGGTCCTACTACGAGCAGTACTTC
cdr3_aa: CASSLTSGSYYEQYF

clone_size: .
d_call: .
v_call: TRBV11-3
j_call: TRBJ1-1
cdr3_nt: TGTGCCAGCAGCCCCCGGGGGAACCTGGAGGTCTTT
cdr3_aa: CASSPRGNLEVF

clone_size: .
d_call: .
v_call: TRBV5-6
j_call: TRBJ1-6
cdr3_nt: TGTGCCAGCAGCTCCTTCATCAGGGGCCCGAGCTCCTATAATTCACCCCTCCACTTT
cdr3_aa: CASSSFIRGPSSYNSPLHF

clone_size: .
d_call: TRBD1
v_call: TRBV6-1
j_call: TRBJ2-7
cdr3_nt: TGTGCCAGCAGTGTTAGAACCGGGACAGGGGCTAACGAGCAGTACTTC
cdr3_aa: CASSVRTGTGANEQYF

clone_size: .
d_call: .
v_call: TRBV9
j_call: TRBJ2-5
cdr3_nt: TGTGCCAGCAGCGTAGACCCCGGGAAGACCCAGTACTTC
cdr3_aa: CASSVDPGKTQYF

clone_size: .
d_call: TRBD2
v_call: TRBV5-6
j_call: TRBJ2-1
cdr3_nt: TGTGCCAGCAGCCTTACTGGACTAGCGGACAATGAGCAGTTCTTC
cdr3_aa: CASSLTGLADNEQFF

clone_size: .
d_call: .
v_call: TRBV6-5
j_call: TRBJ1-5
cdr3_nt: TGTGCCAGCAGTTACTCGAGTACCGGTCAGCCCCAGCATTTT
cdr3_aa: CASSYSSTGQPQHF

clone_size: .
d_call: .
v_call: TRBV25-1
j_call: TRBJ2-1
cdr3_nt: TGTGCCAGCAATGCCCCCGAACAGGGTCTCGATGAGCAGTTCTTC
cdr3_aa: CASNAPEQGLDEQFF

clone_size: .
d_call: TRBD1
v_call: TRBV6-2/TRBV6-3
j_call: TRBJ1-2
cdr3_nt: TGTGCCAGCAGCCATGAGGGACAGGGAAACTATGGCTACACCTTC
cdr3_aa: CASSHEGQGNYGYTF

clone_size: .
d_call: TRBD1
v_call: TRBV27
j_call: TRBJ1-2
cdr3_nt: TGTGCCAGCAGTCCCCACGACAGGGGGAGGGCTGGCTACACCTTC
cdr3_aa: CASSPHDRGRAGYTF

clone_size: .
d_call: TRBD1
v_call: TRBV29-1
j_call: TRBJ1-1
cdr3_nt: TGCAGCTCCCACCAGACAGGGAAGAACACTGAAGCTTTCTTT
cdr3_aa: CSSHQTGKNTEAFF

clone_size: few
d_call: TRBD1
v_call: TRBV6-1
j_call: TRBJ1-1
cdr3_nt: TGTGCCAGCAGTGATAGGACAGGGGTTTACCCTGAAGCTTTCTTT
cdr3_aa: CASSDRTGVYPEAFF

clone_size: once
d_call: TRBD1
v_call: TRBV4-1
j_call: TRBJ1-2
cdr3_nt: TGCGCCAGCAGCCAAGATGTTGTGGGACAGGGGAACTATGGCTACACCTTC
cdr3_aa: CASSQDVVGQGNYGYTF

clone_size: few
d_call: TRBD2
v_call: TRBV5-1
j_call: TRBJ2-5
cdr3_nt: TGCGCCAGCAACAAAGCGGGAGGGTTCCAAGAGACCCAGTACTTC
cdr3_aa: CASNKAGGFQETQYF

clone_size: .
d_call: TRBD1
v_call: TRBV11-2
j_call: TRBJ2-5
cdr3_nt: TGTGCCAGCAGCTCCAGGACAGGGGATGGAGAGACCCAGTACTTC
cdr3_aa: CASSSRTGDGETQYF

clone_size: .
d_call: TRBD1
v_call: TRBV11-1
j_call: TRBJ1-4
cdr3_nt: TGTGCCAGCAGCTCGGACAGGGACGAAAAACTGTTTTTT
cdr3_aa: CASSSDRDEKLFF

clone_size: few
d_call: .
v_call: TRBV5-1
j_call: TRBJ1-1
cdr3_nt: TGCGCCAGCAGACAACTTTCGGGCGGGGGAGAAGCTTTCTTT
cdr3_aa: CASRQLSGGGEAFF

clone_size: .
d_call: .
v_call: TRBV7-2
j_call: TRBJ1-5
cdr3_nt: TGTGCCAGCAGCCCCAATAGCAATCAGCCCCAGCATTTT
cdr3_aa: CASSPNSNQPQHF

clone_size: few
d_call: .
v_call: TRBV27
j_call: TRBJ2-2
cdr3_nt: TGTGCCAGCAGTTTAACATTTAACACCGGGGAGCTGTTTTTT
cdr3_aa: CASSLTFNTGELFF

clone_size: .
d_call: .
v_call: TRBV5-1
j_call: TRBJ1-4
cdr3_nt: TGCGCCAGCAGCCCGGACTCAACTAATGAAAAACTGTTTTTT
cdr3_aa: CASSPDSTNEKLFF

clone_size: once
d_call: .
v_call: TRBV6-5
j_call: TRBJ2-6
cdr3_nt: TGTGCCAGCGGGTACAGGGAGTCTGGGGCCAACGTCCTGACTTTC
cdr3_aa: CASGYRESGANVLTF

clone_size: few
d_call: TRBD1
v_call: TRBV19
j_call: TRBJ1-3
cdr3_nt: TGTGCCAGTAGTATAGACCGGACAGGAATCGGAAACACCATATATTTT
cdr3_aa: CASSIDRTGIGNTIYF

clone_size: many
d_call: .
v_call: TRBV28
j_call: TRBJ2-1
cdr3_nt: TGTGCCAGCAGTTTACTAGGCCACCGTTCGAGTATCTTC
cdr3_aa: CASSLLGHRSSIF

clone_size: .
d_call: TRBD2
v_call: TRBV18
j_call: TRBJ2-3
cdr3_nt: TGTGCCAGCTCACCGGGGCGCGGGAGGGCCACAGATACGCAGTATTTT
cdr3_aa: CASSPGRGRATDTQYF

clone_size: .
d_call: .
v_call: TRBV7-9
j_call: TRBJ2-7
cdr3_nt: TGTGCCAGCAGCTCAGGACGGGGCTACGAGCAGTACTTC
cdr3_aa: CASSSGRGYEQYF

clone_size: .
d_call: TRBD2
v_call: TRBV6-4
j_call: TRBJ2-1
cdr3_nt: TGTGCCAGCAGCCTAGCGGGAGGGCCTGTTCATGAGCAGTTCTTC
cdr3_aa: CASSLAGGPVHEQFF

clone_size: once
d_call: TRBD1
v_call: TRBV6-5
j_call: TRBJ1-5
cdr3_nt: TGTGCCAGCAGGTTTGACAGGGAGGGCAATCAGCCCCAGCATTTT
cdr3_aa: CASRFDREGNQPQHF

clone_size: .
d_call: .
v_call: TRBV5-1
j_call: TRBJ1-4
cdr3_nt: TGCGCCAGCAGCTTGACACTTACGGGAACAACTAATGAAAAACTGTTTTTT
cdr3_aa: CASSLTLTGTTNEKLFF

clone_size: .
d_call: .
v_call: TRBV11-2
j_call: TRBJ1-1
cdr3_nt: TGTGCCAGCAGCATAGACAGGCAGACTGAAGCTTTCTTT
cdr3_aa: CASSIDRQTEAFF

clone_size: .
d_call: .
v_call: TRBV7-6
j_call: TRBJ2-7
cdr3_nt: TGTGCCAGCAGCTTAGTAAGGGGATATGAGCAGTACTTC
cdr3_aa: CASSLVRGYEQYF

clone_size: .
d_call: .
v_call: TRBV10-3
j_call: TRBJ2-3
cdr3_nt: TGTGCCATCAGCGTCGCGGGGCGAGTTGGCACAGATACGCAGTATTTT
cdr3_aa: CAISVAGRVGTDTQYF

clone_size: few
d_call: .
v_call: TRBV21-1
j_call: TRBJ1-1
cdr3_nt: TGTGCCAGCAGTTGGGATTTTGGGGGCCGTACCACTGAAGCTTTCTTT
cdr3_aa: CASSWDFGGRTTEAFF

clone_size: many
d_call: .
v_call: TRBV9
j_call: TRBJ2-1
cdr3_nt: TGTGCCAGCAGCGCCCCACTCAGGAACGATGAGCAGTTCTTC
cdr3_aa: CASSAPLRNDEQFF

clone_size: .
d_call: .
v_call: TRBV21-1
j_call: TRBJ1-6
cdr3_nt: TGTGCCAGCAGCAGAAGGGACAGGGGGCAGTCACCCCTCCACTTT
cdr3_aa: CASSRRDRGQSPLHF

clone_size: .
d_call: .
v_call: TRBV3-1/TRBV3-2
j_call: TRBJ2-2
cdr3_nt: TGTGCCAGCAGCCAGCACGGGATACAGGGCCGGGAGCTGTTTTTT
cdr3_aa: CASSQHGIQGRELFF

clone_size: .
d_call: .
v_call: TRBV6-2/TRBV6-3
j_call: TRBJ2-5
cdr3_nt: TGTGCCAGCAGTTACGGGTGGGAGACCCAAGAGACCCAGTACTTC
cdr3_aa: CASSYGWETQETQYF

clone_size: .
d_call: TRBD1
v_call: TRBV30
j_call: TRBJ2-7
cdr3_nt: TGTGCCTGGAGTGTACTGGGACAGGGGGGAGACGAGCAGTACTTC
cdr3_aa: CAWSVLGQGGDEQYF

clone_size: .
d_call: .
v_call: TRBV6-6
j_call: TRBJ1-1
cdr3_nt: TGTGCCAGCAGTCCCCCCGTGAACACTGAAGCTTTCTTT
cdr3_aa: CASSPPVNTEAFF

clone_size: .
d_call: .
v_call: TRBV5-4
j_call: TRBJ1-1
cdr3_nt: TGTGCCAGCACCAACCCCAGGGTGAACACTGAAGCTTTCTTT
cdr3_aa: CASTNPRVNTEAFF

clone_size: .
d_call: .
v_call: TRBV5-1
j_call: TRBJ1-1
cdr3_nt: TGCGCCAGCAGCTTGGCTTTGAACACTGAAGCTTTCTTT
cdr3_aa: CASSLALNTEAFF

clone_size: .
d_call: TRBD1
v_call: TRBV6-2/TRBV6-3
j_call: TRBJ2-5
cdr3_nt: TGTGCCAGCAGTTATTCGACAGGGGGCGGAGAGACCCAGTACTTC
cdr3_aa: CASSYSTGGGETQYF